The source of this TCR beta chain is a study of blood T cell repertoires in COVID-19. The wider study: Spain, Italy and the United States supplied samples that represented acute and convalescent COVID-19. PBMCs, B-cell-depleted T cells, or T cells provided the cDNA or gDNA that made up the material.

Clones were sequenced by immunoSEQ multiplex PCR, and TCRdb holds only the in-frame ones, with some missing. The repertoire holds around 94,000 clones, roughly four fifths seen once, with approximately 6.5% in the top ten. Sequencing input: peripheral blood. The clonotype originates from a man in his 60s with acute or convalescent COVID-19.

The CDR3 sequence is CASSSGLAGVSLSYEQYF. The DNA of the CDR3 is TGTGCCAGCAGCTCAGGACTAGCGGGGGTCTCACTTTCCTACGAGCAGTACTTC. V gene TRBV7-8 combines with J gene TRBJ2-7, with TRBD2 matching 13 bases. The CDR3 extends over 18 amino acids. In germline, CDR1 is SGHVS, CDR2 FQNEAQ. V was clipped by 4 bases and J by 1 base; unmatched bases: 10.